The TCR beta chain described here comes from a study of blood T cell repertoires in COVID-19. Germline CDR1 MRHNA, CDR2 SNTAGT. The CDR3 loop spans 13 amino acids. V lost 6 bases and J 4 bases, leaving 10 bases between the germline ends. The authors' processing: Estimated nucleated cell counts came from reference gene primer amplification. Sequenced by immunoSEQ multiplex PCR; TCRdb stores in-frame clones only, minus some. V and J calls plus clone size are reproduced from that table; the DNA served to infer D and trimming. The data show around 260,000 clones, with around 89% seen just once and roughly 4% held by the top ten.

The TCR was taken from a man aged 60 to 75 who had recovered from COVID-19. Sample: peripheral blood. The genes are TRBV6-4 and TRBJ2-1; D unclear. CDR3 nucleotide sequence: TGTGCCAGCAGCGCAGGTGCGTACAATGAGCAGTTCTTC. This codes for CASSAGAYNEQFF.